What follows is one T cell receptor beta chain and its context. This clone was observed a handful of times. Its antigen remains undetermined. The record has no base qualities; no much larger clone is one base away. This entry comes from a study of technical replicates of blood from several donors (dated by TCRdb to between 2016 and 2019). Trimming accounts for 3 bases at V and 0 bases at J, while the number of junction bases matched to no gene is 14. The CDR3 covers 20 residues, taking in both the cysteine and the phenylalanine. The only DNA kept is the CDR3, 60 bases in frame from the first base. According to the germline V gene, CDR1 reads MGHRA and CDR2 reads YSYEKL. The library relied on the immunoSEQ multiplex PCR assay. TCRdb provides this immuneACCESS table in a form limited to in-frame rearrangements. Some clones are lacking; in checked studies, under half of them reflect an unresolved V gene, and why the rest are absent is not known. The sample table contains under 70,000 clones; only one count was recorded for roughly nine tenths of them. Of the sample, over 4% is held by the ten largest clones.

The origin of this receptor is a human donor in good health. Some clones in this sample may be carry-over from other donors' samples. Recombination connected TRBV4-1 to TRBJ2-1; 10 junctional bases match TRBD2. The sequencing input was PBMCs. The sequenced DNA is TGCGCCAGCAGCCAGATCGCGTCTAGCGGGGGCCTTAGCTCCTACAATGAGCAGTTCTTC. Translated, it gives CASSQIASSGGLSSYNEQFF.